Below, 4 T cell receptor beta chains from the same sample are listed, as sequenced in a study of somatic mutations in cytotoxic T cells in rheumatoid arthritis. TCRdb keeps only in-frame clones here, not all; method: immunoSEQ multiplex PCR. The sample lists 18,000 or so clones, over 75% seen once, with roughly 9.8% in the top ten. Sample: CD8+ T cells sorted from blood. These receptor sequences come from an adult with rheumatoid arthritis.

The genes are TRBV4-1 and TRBJ1-4; weak D call: TRBD1 (5 bases). The V end lost 0 bases, the J end lost 5 bases, and 16 bases lay between the germline ends. Germline V gene sequence: CDR1 MGHRA, CDR2 YSYEKL. CDR3 length equals 17 residues. The chain's CDR3 is CASSQDEWGELNEKLFF. The CDR3 nucleotides are TGCGCCAGCAGCCAAGATGAGTGGGGGGAGCTCAATGAAAAACTGTTTTTT.

This clone was counted between two and nine times. The gene calls are TRBV5-1 and TRBJ2-7; D might be TRBD1 (6 bases). CDR1 is SGHRS and CDR2 is YFSETQ in the germline V gene. V lost 4 bases and J 5 bases, leaving 13 bases between the germline ends. CDR3 length: 13 residues. CDR3 nucleotide sequence: TGCGCCAGCAGCCCGACAGGTATCGACGAGCAGTACTTC. This gives the protein CASSPTGIDEQYF.

The chain carries TRBV6-5 and TRBJ2-7; either TRBD1 or TRBD2 may fit D (6 bases each). CDR1 MNHEY and CDR2 SVGAGI come from the germline V gene. The V end was cut by 8 bases, the J end by 1 base, with 18 bases between. CDR3 length: 15 residues. The CDR3 protein is CASGAGGLLSYEQYF. The CDR3 nucleotides are TGTGCCAGCGGTGCTGGGGGGCTTTTATCCTACGAGCAGTACTTC.

This clone was observed a few times. The chain employs TRBV14 and TRBJ1-1; no clear D. The germline V and J ends were trimmed by 4 bases and 4 bases, with 16 bases remaining between them. The CDR3 contains 15 residues. Germline V gene sequence: CDR1 SGHDN, CDR2 FVKESK. The DNA for the CDR3 is TGTGCCAGCAGCCCAAGGGCACCGATGTTCACTGAAGCTTTCTTT. Its translation is CASSPRAPMFTEAFF.